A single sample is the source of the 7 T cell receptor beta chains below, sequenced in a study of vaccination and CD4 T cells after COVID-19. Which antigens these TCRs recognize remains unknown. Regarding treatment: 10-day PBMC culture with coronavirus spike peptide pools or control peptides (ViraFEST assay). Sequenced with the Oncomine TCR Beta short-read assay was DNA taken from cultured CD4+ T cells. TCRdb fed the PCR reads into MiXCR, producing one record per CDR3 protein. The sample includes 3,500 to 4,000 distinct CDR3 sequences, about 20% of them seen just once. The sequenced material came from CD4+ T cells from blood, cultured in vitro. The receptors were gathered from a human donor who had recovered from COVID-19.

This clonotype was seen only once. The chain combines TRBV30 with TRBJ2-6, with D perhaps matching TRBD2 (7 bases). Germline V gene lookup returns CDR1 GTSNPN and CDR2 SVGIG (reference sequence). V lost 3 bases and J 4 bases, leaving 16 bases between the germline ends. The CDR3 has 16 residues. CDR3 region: CAWRKWGGAGANVLTF. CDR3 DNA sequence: TGTGCCTGGAGGAAGTGGGGGGGCGCCGGGGCCAACGTCCTGACTTTC.

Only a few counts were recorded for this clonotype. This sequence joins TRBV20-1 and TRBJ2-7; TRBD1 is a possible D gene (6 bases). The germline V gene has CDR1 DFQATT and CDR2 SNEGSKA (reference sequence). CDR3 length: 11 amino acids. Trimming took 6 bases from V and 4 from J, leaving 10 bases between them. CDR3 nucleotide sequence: TGCAGTGCCTACAGGGTTTACGAGCAGTACTTC. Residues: CSAYRVYEQYF.

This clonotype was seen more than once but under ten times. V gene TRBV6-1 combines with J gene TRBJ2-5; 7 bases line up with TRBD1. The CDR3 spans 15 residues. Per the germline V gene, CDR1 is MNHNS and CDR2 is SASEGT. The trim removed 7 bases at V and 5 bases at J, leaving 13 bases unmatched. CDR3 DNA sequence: TGTGCCAGCAAGAGGGCAGGGGGAATGCGGGAGACCCAGTACTTC. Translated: CASKRAGGMRETQYF.

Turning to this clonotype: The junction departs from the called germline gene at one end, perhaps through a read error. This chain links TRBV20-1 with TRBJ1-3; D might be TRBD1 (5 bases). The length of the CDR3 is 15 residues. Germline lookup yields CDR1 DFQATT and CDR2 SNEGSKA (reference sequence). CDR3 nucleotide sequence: TGCAGTGCTAGAGATGGGGGAGGCTCTGGAAACGCCATATATTTT. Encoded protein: CSARDGGGSGNAIYF.

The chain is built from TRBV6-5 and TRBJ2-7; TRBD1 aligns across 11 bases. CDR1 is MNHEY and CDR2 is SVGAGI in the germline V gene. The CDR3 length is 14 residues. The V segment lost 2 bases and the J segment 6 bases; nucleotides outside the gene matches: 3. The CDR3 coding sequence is TGTGCCAGCAGTTACCGGACAGGGGGCGTCGAGCAGTACTTC. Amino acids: CASSYRTGGVEQYF.

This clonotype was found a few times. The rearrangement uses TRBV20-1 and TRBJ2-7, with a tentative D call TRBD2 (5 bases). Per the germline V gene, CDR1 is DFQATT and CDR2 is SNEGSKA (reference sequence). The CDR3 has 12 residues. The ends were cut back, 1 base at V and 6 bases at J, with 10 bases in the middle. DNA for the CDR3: TGCAGTGCTAGAGGACTATTGGGCGAGCAGTACTTC. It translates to CSARGLLGEQYF.

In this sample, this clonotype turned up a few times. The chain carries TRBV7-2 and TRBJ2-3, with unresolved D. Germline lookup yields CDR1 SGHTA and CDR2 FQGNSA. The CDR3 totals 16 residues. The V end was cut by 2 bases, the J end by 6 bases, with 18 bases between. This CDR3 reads CASSLYRGIAPDTQYF. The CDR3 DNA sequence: TGTGCCAGCAGCTTATATCGAGGAATCGCCCCCGATACGCAGTATTTT.